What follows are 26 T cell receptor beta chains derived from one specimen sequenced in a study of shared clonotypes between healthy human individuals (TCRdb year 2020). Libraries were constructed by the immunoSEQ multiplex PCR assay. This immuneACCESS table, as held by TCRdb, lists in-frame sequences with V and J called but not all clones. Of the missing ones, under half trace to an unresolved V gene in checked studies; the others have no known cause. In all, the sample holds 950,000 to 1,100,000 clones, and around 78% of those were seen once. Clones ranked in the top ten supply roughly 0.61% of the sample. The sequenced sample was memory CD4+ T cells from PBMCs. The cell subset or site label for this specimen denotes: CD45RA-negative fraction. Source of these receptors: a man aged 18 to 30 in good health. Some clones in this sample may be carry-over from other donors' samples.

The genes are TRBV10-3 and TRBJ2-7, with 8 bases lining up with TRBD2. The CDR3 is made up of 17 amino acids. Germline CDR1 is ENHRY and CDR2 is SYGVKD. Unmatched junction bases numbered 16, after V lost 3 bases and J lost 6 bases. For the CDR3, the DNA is TGTGCCATCAGTGACCCTTCGGGGCTAGCGGGCGGGCGCGAGCAGTACTTC. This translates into CAISDPSGLAGGREQYF.

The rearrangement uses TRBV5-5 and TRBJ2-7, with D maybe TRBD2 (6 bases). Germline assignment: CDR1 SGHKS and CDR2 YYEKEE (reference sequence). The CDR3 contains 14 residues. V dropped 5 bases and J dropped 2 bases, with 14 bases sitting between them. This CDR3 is CASRYGTVAYEQYF. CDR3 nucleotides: TGTGCCAGCAGGTACGGGACTGTCGCCTACGAGCAGTACTTC.

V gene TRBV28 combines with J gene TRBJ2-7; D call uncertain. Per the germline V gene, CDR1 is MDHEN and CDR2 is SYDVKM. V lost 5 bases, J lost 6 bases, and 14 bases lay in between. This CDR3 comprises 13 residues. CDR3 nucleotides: TGTGCCAGCAGTAAGCTCAAACCGGTCGAGCAGTACTTC. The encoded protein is CASSKLKPVEQYF.

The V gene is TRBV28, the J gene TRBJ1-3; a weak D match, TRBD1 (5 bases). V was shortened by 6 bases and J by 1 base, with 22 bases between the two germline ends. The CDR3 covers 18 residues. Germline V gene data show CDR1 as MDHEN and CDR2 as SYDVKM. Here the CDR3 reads CASSNGGEGATSGNTIYF. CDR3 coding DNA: TGTGCCAGCAGCAACGGGGGGGAAGGGGCTACATCTGGAAACACCATATATTTT.

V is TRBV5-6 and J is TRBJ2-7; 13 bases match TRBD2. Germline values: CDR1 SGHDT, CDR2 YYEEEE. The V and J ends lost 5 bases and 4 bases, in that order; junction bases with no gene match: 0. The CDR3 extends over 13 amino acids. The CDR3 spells CASRLAGGYEQYF. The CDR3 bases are TGTGCCAGCAGACTAGCGGGAGGGTACGAGCAGTACTTC.

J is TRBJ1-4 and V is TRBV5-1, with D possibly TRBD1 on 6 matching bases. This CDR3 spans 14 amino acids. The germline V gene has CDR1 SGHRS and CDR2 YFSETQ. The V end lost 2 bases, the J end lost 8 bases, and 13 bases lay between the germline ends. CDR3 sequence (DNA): TGCGCCAGCAGCTTACCGGGGGCGCGGGAAAAACTGTTTTTT. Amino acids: CASSLPGAREKLFF.

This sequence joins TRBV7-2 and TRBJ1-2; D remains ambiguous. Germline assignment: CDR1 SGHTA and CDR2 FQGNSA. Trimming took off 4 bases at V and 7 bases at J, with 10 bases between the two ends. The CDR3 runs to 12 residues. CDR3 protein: CASSSQRSGYTF. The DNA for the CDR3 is TGTGCCAGCAGCTCACAGAGAAGTGGCTACACCTTC.

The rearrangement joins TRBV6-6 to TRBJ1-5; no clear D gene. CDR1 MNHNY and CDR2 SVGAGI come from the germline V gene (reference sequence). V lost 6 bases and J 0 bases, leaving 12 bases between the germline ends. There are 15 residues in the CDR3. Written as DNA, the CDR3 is TGTGCCAGCAGACCCCCCGGAGGTAGCAATCAGCCCCAGCATTTT. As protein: CASRPPGGSNQPQHF.

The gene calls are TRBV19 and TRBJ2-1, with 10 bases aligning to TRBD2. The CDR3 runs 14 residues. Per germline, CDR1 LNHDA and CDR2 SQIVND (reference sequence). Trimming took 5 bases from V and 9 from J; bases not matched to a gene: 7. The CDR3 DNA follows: TGTGCCAGTAGTTTTCTAGCGGGAGAGGGTGAGCAGTTCTTC. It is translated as CASSFLAGEGEQFF.

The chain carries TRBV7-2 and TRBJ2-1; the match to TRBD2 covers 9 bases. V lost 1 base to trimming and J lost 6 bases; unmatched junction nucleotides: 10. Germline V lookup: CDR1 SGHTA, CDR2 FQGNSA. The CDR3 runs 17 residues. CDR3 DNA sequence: TGTGCCAGCAGCTTAGTTTGGGCTAGCGGGACCGTCAATGAGCAGTTCTTC. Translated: CASSLVWASGTVNEQFF.

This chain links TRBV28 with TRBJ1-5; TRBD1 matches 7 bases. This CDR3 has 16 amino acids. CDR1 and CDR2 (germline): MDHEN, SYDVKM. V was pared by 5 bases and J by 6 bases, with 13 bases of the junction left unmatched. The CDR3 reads CASSPPRTGGSQPQHF. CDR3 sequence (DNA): TGTGCCAGCAGTCCACCGCGGACAGGCGGCAGTCAGCCCCAGCATTTT.

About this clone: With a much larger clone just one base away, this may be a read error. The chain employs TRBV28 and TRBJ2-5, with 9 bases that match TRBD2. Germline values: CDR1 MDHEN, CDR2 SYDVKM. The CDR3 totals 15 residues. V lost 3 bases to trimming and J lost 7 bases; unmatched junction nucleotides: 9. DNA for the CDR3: TGTGCCAGCAGTTTTTTAGCGGGAGAGAAAGGGACCCAGTACTTC. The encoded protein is CASSFLAGEKGTQYF. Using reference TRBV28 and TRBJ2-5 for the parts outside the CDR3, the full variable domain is DVKVTQSSRYLVKRTGEKVFLECVQDMDHENMFWYRQDPGLGLRLIYFSYDVKMKEKGDIPEGYSVSREKKERFSLILESASTNQTSMYLCASSFLAGEKGTQYFGPGTRLLVL.

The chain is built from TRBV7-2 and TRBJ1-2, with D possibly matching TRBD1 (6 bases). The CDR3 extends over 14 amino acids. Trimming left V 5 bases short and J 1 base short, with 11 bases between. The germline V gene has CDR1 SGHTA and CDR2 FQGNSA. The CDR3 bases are TGTGCCAGCAGCGTAGGGGGGTTTAACTATGGCTACACCTTC. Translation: CASSVGGFNYGYTF.

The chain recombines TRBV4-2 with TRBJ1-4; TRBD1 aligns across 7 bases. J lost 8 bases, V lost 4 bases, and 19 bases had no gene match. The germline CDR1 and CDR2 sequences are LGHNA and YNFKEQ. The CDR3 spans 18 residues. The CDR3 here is CASSPGAPTGTESEKLFF. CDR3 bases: TGTGCCAGCAGCCCAGGTGCCCCCACGGGGACAGAGAGCGAAAAACTGTTTTTT.

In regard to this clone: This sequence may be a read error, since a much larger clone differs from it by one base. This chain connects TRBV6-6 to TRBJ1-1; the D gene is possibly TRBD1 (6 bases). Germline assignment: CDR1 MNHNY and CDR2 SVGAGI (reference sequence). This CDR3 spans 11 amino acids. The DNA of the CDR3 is TGTGCCAGCAGTAACAGGGTGGTAGCTCTCTTT. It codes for CASSNRVVALF.

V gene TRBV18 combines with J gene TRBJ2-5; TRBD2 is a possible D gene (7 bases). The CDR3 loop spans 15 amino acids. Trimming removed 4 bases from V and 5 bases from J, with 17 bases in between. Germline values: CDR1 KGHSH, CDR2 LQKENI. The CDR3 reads CASSRQIEGGETQYF. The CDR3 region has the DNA TGTGCCAGCTCACGACAAATCGAGGGGGGGGAGACCCAGTACTTC.

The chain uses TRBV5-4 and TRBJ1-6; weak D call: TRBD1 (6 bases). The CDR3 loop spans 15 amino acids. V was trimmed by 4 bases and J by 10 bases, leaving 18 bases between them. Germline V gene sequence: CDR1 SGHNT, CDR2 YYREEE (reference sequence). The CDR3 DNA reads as TGTGCCAGCAGCCTACAGGGTATTATAGAATCACCCCTCCACTTT. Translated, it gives CASSLQGIIESPLHF.

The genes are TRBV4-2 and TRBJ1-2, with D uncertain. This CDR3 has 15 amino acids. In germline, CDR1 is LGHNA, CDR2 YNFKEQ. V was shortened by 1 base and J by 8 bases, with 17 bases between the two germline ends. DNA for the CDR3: TGTGCCAGCAGCCAAGGGATAAGCGCCGCGGGAGGCTACACCTTC. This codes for CASSQGISAAGGYTF.

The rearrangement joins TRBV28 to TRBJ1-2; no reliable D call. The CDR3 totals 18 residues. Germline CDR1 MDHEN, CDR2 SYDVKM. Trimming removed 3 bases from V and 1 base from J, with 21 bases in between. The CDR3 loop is CASSFWGGSSRFNYGYTF. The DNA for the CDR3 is TGTGCCAGCAGTTTTTGGGGAGGCTCCTCCCGCTTTAACTATGGCTACACCTTC.

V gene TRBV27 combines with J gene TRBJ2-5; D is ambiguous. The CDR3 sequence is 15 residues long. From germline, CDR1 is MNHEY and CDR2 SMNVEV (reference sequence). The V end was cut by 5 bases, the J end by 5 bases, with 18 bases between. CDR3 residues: CASSHRTPRRETQYF. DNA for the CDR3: TGTGCCAGCAGTCACCGGACGCCCAGAAGGGAGACCCAGTACTTC.

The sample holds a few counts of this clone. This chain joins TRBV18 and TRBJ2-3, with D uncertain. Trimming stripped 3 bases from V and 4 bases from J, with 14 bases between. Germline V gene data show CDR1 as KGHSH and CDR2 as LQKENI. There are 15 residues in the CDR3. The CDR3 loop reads CASSPQHLSADTQYF. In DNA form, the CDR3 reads TGTGCCAGCTCACCCCAACACCTAAGTGCAGATACGCAGTATTTT.

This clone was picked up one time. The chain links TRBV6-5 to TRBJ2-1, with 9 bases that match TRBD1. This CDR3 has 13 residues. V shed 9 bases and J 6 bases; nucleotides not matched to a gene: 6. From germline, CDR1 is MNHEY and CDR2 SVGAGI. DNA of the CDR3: TGTGCCAGTTGGGACAGGGACGTCAATGAGCAGTTCTTC. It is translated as CASWDRDVNEQFF.

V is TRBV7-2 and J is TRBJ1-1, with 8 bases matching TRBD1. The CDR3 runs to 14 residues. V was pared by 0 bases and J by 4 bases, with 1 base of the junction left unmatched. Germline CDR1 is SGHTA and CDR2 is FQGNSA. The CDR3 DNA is TGTGCCAGCAGCTTAGCAGACAGGGGCACTGAAGCTTTCTTT. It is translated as CASSLADRGTEAFF.

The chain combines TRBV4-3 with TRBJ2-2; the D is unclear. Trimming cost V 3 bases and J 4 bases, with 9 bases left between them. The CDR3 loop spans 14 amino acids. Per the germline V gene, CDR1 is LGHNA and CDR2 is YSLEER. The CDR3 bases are TGCGCCAGCAGCCAGAACCGGGCCACCGGGGAGCTGTTTTTT. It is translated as CASSQNRATGELFF.

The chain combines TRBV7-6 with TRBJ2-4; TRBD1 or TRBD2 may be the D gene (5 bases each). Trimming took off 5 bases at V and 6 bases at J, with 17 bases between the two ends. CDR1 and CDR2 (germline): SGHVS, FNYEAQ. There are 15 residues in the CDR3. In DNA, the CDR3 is TGTGCCAGCAGCAACCCCAGGGCCGGGGTAAACATTCAGTACTTC. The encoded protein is CASSNPRAGVNIQYF.

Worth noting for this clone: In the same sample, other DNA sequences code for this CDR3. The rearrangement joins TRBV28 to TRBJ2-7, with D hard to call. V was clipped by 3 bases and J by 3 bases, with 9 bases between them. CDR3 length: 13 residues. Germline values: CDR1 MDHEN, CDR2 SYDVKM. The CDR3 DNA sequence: TGTGCCAGCAGTTTGCGACAAATCTACGAGCAGTACTTC. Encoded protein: CASSLRQIYEQYF.